This T cell receptor beta chain originates from a study of T cell repertoires in cytomegalovirus infection. In the study overall: TCR beta signatures that were public indicated CMV infection and matching HLA type. Regarding the study as a whole: Cumulative frequency (of public TCR beta family members) identified carriers of CMV plus the relevant HLA. CMV-specific HLA-C-restricted TCR beta clonotypes dominated the ex vivo response.

The CDR3 length is 13 residues. Germline V lookup: CDR1 SQVTM, CDR2 ANQGSEA. V shed 6 bases and J 4 bases; nucleotides not matched to a gene: 8. TCRdb re-called the reads through MiXCR, storing one row per CDR3 protein. The table includes 290,000 or so distinct CDR3 sequences, around 9.6% detected once. A few counts support this clonotype. Its antigen is as yet unknown. Material: PBMCs. This TCR derives from a human donor in good health (CMV status not recorded). Some clones in this sample may be carry-over from other donors' samples. The chain links TRBV29-1 to TRBJ1-2; 7 nucleotides agree with TRBD1. The CDR3 protein is CSVGGGEIYGYTF. CDR3 DNA: TGCAGCGTCGGAGGGGGCGAGATCTATGGCTACACCTTC.